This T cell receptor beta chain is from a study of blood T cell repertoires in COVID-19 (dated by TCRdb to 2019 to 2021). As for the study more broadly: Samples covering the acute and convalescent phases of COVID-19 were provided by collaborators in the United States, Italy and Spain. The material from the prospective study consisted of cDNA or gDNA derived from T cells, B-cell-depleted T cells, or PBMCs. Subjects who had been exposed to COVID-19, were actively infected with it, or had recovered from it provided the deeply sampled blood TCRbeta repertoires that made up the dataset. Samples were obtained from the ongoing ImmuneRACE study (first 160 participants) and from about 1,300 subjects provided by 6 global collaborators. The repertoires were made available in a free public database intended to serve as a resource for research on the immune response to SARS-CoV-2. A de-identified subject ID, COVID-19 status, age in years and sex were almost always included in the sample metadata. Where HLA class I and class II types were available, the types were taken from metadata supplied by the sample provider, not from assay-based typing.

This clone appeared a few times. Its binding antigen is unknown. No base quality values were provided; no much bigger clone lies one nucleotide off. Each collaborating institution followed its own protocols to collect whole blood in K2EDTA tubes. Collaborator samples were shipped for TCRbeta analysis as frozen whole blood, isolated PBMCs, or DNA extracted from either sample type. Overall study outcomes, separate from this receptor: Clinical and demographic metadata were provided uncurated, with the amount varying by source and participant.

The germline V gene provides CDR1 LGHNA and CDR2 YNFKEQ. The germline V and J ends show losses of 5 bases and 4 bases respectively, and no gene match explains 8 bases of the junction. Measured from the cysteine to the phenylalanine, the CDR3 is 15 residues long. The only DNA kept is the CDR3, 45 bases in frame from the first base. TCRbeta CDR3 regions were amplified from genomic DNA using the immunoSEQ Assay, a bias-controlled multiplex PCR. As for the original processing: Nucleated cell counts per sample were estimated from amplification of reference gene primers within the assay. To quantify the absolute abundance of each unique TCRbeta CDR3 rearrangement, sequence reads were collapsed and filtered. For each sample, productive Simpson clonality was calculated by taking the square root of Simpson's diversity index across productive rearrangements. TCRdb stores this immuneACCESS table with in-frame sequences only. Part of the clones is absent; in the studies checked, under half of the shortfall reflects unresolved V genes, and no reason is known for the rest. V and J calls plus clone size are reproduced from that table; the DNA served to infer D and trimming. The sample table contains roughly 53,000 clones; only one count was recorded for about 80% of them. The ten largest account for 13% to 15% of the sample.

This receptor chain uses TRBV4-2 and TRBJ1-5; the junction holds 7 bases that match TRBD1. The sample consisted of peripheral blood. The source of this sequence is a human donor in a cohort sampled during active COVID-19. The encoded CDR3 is CASSVTDRRNQPQHF. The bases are TGTGCCAGCAGCGTAACGGACAGGCGGAATCAGCCCCAGCATTTT.